Included here is one TCR beta chain sequence, with context. This sample is drawn from a study of T cell changes during pregnancy in multiple sclerosis. The table came from immunoSEQ multiplex PCR; TCRdb's copy has only in-frame clones and leaves some out. Of 60,000 or so clones listed, 80% to 90% are singletons. From germline, CDR1 is MNHEY and CDR2 SMNVEV (reference sequence). The CDR3 has 14 amino acids. Trimming shortened V by 2 bases and J by 8 bases, and 15 bases separated the two germline ends. The source of this sequence is a female donor with multiple sclerosis, enrolled in a pregnancy study. The V and J genes are TRBV27 and TRBJ1-2; no clear D. The sequenced sample was peripheral blood, obtained in the first trimester of pregnancy. CDR3 sequence: CASSLAGGPMGYTF. CDR3 coding DNA: TGTGCCAGCAGTTTAGCGGGTGGGCCTATGGGCTACACCTTC.